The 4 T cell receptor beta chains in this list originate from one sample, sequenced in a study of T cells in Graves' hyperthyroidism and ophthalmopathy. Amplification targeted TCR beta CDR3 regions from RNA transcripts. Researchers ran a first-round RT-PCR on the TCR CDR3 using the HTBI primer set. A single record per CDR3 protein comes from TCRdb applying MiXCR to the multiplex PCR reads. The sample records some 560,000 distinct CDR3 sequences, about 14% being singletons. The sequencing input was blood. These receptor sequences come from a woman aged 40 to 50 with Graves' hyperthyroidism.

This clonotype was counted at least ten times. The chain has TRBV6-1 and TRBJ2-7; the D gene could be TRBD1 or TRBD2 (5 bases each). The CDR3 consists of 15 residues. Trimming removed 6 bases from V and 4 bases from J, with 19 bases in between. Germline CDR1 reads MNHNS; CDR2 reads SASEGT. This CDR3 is CASSPTGQVAYEQYF. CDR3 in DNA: TGTGCCAGCAGCCCTACGGGGCAGGTGGCTTACGAGCAGTACTTC.

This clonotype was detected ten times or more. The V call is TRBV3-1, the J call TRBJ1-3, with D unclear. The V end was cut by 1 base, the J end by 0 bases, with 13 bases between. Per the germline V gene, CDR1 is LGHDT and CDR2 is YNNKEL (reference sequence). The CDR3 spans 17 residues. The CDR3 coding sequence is TGTGCCAGCAGCCAAGGGTTGACGGGGAGCTCTGGAAACACCATATATTTT. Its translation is CASSQGLTGSSGNTIYF. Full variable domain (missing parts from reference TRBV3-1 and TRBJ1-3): DTAVSQTPKYLVTQMGNDKSIKCEQNLGHDTMYWYKQDSKKFLKIMFSYNNKELIINETVPNRFSPKSPDKAHLNLHINSLELGDSAVYFCASSQGLTGSSGNTIYFGEGSWLTVV.

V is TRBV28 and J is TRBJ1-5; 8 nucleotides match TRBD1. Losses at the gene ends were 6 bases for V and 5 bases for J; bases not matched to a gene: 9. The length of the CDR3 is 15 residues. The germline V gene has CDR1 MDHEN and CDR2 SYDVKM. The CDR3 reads CASRIDRDRYQPQHF. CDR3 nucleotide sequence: TGTGCCAGCAGAATCGACCGGGACAGGTATCAGCCCCAGCATTTT.

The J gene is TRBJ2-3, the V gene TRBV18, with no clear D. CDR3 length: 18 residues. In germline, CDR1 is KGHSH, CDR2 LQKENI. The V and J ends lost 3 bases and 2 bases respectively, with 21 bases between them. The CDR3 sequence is CASSPRSPSPGATDTQYF. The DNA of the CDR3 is TGTGCCAGCTCACCTCGCTCCCCCAGCCCTGGAGCCACAGATACGCAGTATTTT.